This TCR beta chain was obtained from a study of cytomegalovirus exposure and HLA in healthy donors. Regarding the study as a whole: What TCR beta sequences reportedly achieved was accurate prediction of HLA-A and HLA-B alleles in most subjects. Reports indicated that the classifier achieved high specificity and sensitivity in diagnosing cytomegalovirus status.

The donors comprised healthy bone marrow donors. V lost 8 bases and J 0 bases, leaving 10 bases between the germline ends. Germline V gives CDR1 MNHNS, CDR2 SASEGT. The CDR3 loop spans 13 amino acids. In the case of this clone: The target antigen is unknown.

The PCR had 60 Vbeta and 13 Jbeta primers. Produced via immunoSEQ multiplex PCR; TCRdb's table is partial and in-frame only. The table shows around 70,000 clones, with 55% to 75% occurring only once. Sequenced material: PBMCs. This receptor was taken from a woman aged 35 to 49 in good health and CMV-seropositive. The chain carries TRBV6-1 and TRBJ1-1; D uncertain. This chain's CDR3 is CASRFALNTEAFF. The CDR3 DNA sequence: TGTGCCAGCCGGTTTGCCCTGAACACTGAAGCTTTCTTT.